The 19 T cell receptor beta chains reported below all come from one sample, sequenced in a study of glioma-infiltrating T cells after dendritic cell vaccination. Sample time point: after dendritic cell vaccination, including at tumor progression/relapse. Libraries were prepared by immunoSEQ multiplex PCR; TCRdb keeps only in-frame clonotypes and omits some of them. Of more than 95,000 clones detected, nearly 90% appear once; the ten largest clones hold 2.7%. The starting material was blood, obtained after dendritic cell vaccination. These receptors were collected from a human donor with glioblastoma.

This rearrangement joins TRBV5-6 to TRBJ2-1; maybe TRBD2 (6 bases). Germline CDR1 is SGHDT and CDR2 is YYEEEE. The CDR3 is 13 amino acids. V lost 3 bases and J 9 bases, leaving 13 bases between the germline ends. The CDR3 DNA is TGTGCCAGCAGCTGGGCGGAGGGACTTGAGCAGTTCTTC. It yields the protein CASSWAEGLEQFF.

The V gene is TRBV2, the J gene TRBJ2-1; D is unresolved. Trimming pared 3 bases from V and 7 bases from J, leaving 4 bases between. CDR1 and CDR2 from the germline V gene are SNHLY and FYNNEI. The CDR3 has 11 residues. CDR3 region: CASSDANEQFF. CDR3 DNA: TGTGCCAGCAGTGATGCGAATGAGCAGTTCTTC.

Here the CDR3 DNA reads TGTGTAATAGCGGGGATAGCTGATACGCAGTATTTT. Residues: CVIAGIADTQYF. The J gene is TRBJ2-3, the V gene TRBV30; 8 positions match TRBD2. Germline CDR1 is GTSNPN and CDR2 is SVGIG (reference sequence). This CDR3 has 12 residues.

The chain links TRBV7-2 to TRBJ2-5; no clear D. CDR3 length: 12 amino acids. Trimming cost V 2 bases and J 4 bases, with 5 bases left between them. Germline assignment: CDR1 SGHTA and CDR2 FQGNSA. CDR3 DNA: TGTGCCAGCAGCTTAAATAGAGAGACCCAGTACTTC. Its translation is CASSLNRETQYF.

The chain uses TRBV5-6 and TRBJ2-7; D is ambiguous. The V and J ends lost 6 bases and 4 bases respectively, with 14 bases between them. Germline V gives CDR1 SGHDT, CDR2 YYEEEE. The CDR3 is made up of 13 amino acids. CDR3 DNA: TGTGCCAGCAACACCGCTTCCGGGTACGAGCAGTACTTC. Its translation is CASNTASGYEQYF.

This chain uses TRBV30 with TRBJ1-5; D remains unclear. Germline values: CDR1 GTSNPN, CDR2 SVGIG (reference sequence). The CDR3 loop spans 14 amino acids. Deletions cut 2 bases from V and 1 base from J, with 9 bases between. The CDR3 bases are TGTGCCTGGAGTACAACAGACAGCAATCAGCCCCAGCATTTT. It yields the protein CAWSTTDSNQPQHF. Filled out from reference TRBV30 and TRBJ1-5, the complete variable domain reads SQTIHQWPATLVQPVGSPLSLECTVEGTSNPNLYWYRQAAGRGLQLLFYSVGIGQISSEVPQNLSASRPQDRQFILSSKKLLLSDSGFYLCAWSTTDSNQPQHFGDGTRLSIL.

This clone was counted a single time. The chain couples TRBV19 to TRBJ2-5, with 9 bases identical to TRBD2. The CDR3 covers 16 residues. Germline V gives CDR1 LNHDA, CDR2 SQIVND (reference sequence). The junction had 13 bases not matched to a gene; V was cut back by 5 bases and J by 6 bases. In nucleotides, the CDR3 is TGTGCCAGTAGTGTGGCCGGAACTAGCGGGCGTCAGACCCAGTACTTC. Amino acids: CASSVAGTSGRQTQYF.

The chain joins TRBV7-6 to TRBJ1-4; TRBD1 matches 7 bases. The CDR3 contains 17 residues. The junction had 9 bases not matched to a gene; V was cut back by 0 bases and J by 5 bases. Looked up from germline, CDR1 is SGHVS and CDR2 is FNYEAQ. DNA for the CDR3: TGTGCCAGCAGCTTAGCGGCATACCTACAGGGGAATGAAAAACTGTTTTTT. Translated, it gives CASSLAAYLQGNEKLFF.

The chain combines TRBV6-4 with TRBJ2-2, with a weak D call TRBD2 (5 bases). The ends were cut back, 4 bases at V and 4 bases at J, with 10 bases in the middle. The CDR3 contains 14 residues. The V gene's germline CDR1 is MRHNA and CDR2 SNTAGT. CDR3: CASSAERGTGELFF. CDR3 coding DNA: TGTGCCAGCAGTGCAGAACGGGGCACCGGGGAGCTGTTTTTT.

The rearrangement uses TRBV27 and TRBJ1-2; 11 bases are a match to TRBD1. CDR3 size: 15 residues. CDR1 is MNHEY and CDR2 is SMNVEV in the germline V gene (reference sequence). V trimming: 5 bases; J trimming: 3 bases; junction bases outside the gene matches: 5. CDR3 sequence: CASSKDRGRHYGYTF. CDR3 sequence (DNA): TGTGCCAGCAGTAAGGACAGGGGGCGTCACTATGGCTACACCTTC.

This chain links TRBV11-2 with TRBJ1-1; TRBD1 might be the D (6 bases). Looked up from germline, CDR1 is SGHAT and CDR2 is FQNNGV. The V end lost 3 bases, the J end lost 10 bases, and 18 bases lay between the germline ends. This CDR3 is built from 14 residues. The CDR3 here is CASSFSRDMIGAFF. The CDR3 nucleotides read TGTGCCAGCAGCTTTAGCCGGGACATGATTGGAGCTTTCTTT.

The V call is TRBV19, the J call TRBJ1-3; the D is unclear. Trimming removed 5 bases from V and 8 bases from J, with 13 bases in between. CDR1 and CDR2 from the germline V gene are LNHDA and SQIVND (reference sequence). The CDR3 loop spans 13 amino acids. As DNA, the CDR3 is TGTGCCAGTAGTCCGGCCTCCCGGGACACCATATATTTT. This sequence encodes CASSPASRDTIYF.

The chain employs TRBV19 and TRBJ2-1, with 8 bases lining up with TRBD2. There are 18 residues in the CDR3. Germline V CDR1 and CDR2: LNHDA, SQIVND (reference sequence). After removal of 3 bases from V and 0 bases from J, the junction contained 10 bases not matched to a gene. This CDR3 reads CASSMSGVLADSYNEQFF. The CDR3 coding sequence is TGTGCCAGTAGTATGTCCGGGGTACTAGCGGACTCCTACAATGAGCAGTTCTTC.

CDR3 nucleotides: TGTGCCAGCTCACCTATTAGACAGAGCTCTGGGGCCAACGTCCTGACTTTC. Its protein product is CASSPIRQSSGANVLTF. This chain links TRBV18 with TRBJ2-6, with D perhaps TRBD1 (5 bases). Germline loops: CDR1 KGHSH, CDR2 LQKENI. The CDR3 contains 17 residues. V gave up 3 bases and J gave up 0 bases, with 12 bases separating them.

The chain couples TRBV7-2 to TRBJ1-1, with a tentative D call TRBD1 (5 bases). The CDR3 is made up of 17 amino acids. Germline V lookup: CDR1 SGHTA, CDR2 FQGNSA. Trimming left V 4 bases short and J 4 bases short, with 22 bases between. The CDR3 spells CASSSRISGPGGTEAFF. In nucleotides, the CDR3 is TGTGCCAGCAGCTCACGGATCTCTGGACCCGGGGGCACTGAAGCTTTCTTT.

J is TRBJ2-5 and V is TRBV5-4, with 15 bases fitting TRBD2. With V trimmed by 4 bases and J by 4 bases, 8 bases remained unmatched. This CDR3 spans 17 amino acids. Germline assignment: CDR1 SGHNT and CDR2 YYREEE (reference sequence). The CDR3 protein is CASSLGTSGGYPETQYF. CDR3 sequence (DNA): TGTGCCAGCAGCCTCGGGACTAGCGGGGGGTACCCAGAGACCCAGTACTTC.

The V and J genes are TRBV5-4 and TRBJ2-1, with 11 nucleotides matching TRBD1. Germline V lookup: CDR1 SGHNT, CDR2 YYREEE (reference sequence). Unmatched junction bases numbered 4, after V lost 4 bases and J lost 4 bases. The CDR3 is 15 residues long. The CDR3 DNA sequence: TGTGCCAGCAGCGTAGGACAGGGGGCTTACAATGAGCAGTTCTTC. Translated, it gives CASSVGQGAYNEQFF. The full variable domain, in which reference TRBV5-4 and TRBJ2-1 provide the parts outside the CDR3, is ETGVTQSPTHLIKTRGQQVTLRCSSQSGHNTVSWYQQALGQGPQFIFQYYREEENGRGNFPPRFSGLQFPNYSSELNVNALELDDSALYLCASSVGQGAYNEQFFGPGTRLTVL.

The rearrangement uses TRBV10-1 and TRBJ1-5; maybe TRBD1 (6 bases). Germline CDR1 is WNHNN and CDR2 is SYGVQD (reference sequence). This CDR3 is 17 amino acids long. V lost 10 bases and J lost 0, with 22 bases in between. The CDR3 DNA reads TGCGCCACCCCAACGGACAGAAGAAACTATAGCAATCAGCCCCAGCATTTT. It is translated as CATPTDRRNYSNQPQHF.

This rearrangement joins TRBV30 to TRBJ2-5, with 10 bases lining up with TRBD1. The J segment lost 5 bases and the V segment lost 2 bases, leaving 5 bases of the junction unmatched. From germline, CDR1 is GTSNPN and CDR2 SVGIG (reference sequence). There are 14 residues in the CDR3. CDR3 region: CAWSMTGGRETQYF. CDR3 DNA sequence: TGTGCCTGGAGTATGACAGGGGGCCGGGAGACCCAGTACTTC. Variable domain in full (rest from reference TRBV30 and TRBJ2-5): SQTIHQWPATLVQPVGSPLSLECTVEGTSNPNLYWYRQAAGRGLQLLFYSVGIGQISSEVPQNLSASRPQDRQFILSSKKLLLSDSGFYLCAWSMTGGRETQYFGPGTRLLVL.